The 23 T cell receptor beta chains listed next were all sequenced from one sample in a study of beta chain features in type 1 diabetes. The antigens of these receptors remain unknown. The investigators reverse transcribed all of the isolated RNA, so they sequenced expressed TCRB transcripts. Profiled with immunoSEQ multiplex PCR; TCRdb holds only in-frame clones, not every one. This table has some 160,000 clones, approximately 8.8% appearing once. Regarding the study as a whole: Among patients with Type 1 diabetes, TCRB CDR3s were moderately but significantly shorter in every one of the four CD4+ subsets.

Sequenced sample: central memory CD4+ T cells from blood. The receptors come from a woman aged 25-40 years with type 1 diabetes.

This clone was counted between two and nine times. The chain combines TRBV7-2 with TRBJ1-2; the match to TRBD1 covers 7 bases. In germline, CDR1 is SGHTA, CDR2 FQGNSA. With 5 bases clipped from V and 4 bases from J, the junction kept 10 bases outside the gene matches. The CDR3 is 15 amino acids. CDR3 sequence reads: CASSPSTGNSYGYTF. Written as DNA, the CDR3 is TGTGCCAGCAGCCCCTCGACAGGGAACAGCTATGGCTACACCTTC.

This clone has a handful of counts. The V gene is TRBV11-3, the J gene TRBJ2-6, with a possible D match to TRBD2 (6 bases). V shed 3 bases and J shed 0 bases, with 12 bases lying between them. CDR3 length: 17 amino acids. Germline V gives CDR1 SGHNT, CDR2 YENEEA. In DNA, the CDR3 is TGTGCCAGCAGCTTGGGGACTTCCCGCTCTGGGGCCAACGTCCTGACTTTC. Its protein is CASSLGTSRSGANVLTF.

This clone was picked up a small number of times. The chain has TRBV19 and TRBJ2-5; tentative D call: TRBD2 (7 bases). The germline V gene encodes CDR1 LNHDA and CDR2 SQIVND (reference sequence). The V end lost 5 bases, the J end lost 5 bases, and 15 bases lay between the germline ends. The CDR3 loop spans 14 amino acids. The CDR3 protein is CASSPPGGLETQYF. CDR3 nucleotides: TGTGCCAGTAGTCCTCCCGGGGGGCTGGAGACCCAGTACTTC.

This clone occurred a few times. V gene TRBV27 combines with J gene TRBJ1-3, with TRBD1 as a possible D gene (5 bases). Germline assignment: CDR1 MNHEY and CDR2 SMNVEV (reference sequence). V shed 5 bases and J shed 1 base, with 9 bases lying between them. The CDR3 length is 14 residues. The CDR3 DNA is TGTGCCAGCAGTACCAGGGCTTCTGGAAACACCATATATTTT. Its protein is CASSTRASGNTIYF.

The gene calls are TRBV7-8 and TRBJ2-1; 10 nucleotides line up with TRBD2. Germline trimming cut 5 bases from V and 5 bases from J; bases unmatched to any gene: 9. CDR3 size: 16 residues. Germline lookup yields CDR1 SGHVS and CDR2 FQNEAQ. The CDR3: CASSRRLAGLNNEQFF. The CDR3 bases are TGTGCCAGCAGCCGGAGACTAGCGGGTTTGAACAATGAGCAGTTCTTC. The complete variable domain, with remaining parts taken from reference TRBV7-8 and TRBJ2-1, reads GAGVSQSPRYKVAKRGQDVALRCDPISGHVSLFWYQQALGQGPEFLTYFQNEAQLDKSGLPSDRFFAERPEGSVSTLKIQRTQQEDSAVYLCASSRRLAGLNNEQFFGPGTRLTVL.

Only a few counts were recorded for this clone. The chain employs TRBV5-6 and TRBJ2-7; possible D gene TRBD2, 7 bases. V lost 4 bases, J lost 6 bases, and 14 bases lay in between. This CDR3 is 13 amino acids long. Germline CDR1 SGHDT, CDR2 YYEEEE. DNA for the CDR3: TGTGCCAGCAGCACGCGGGGGCGGGCCGAGCAGTACTTC. It encodes CASSTRGRAEQYF.

The rearrangement links TRBV5-6 to TRBJ2-7; 9 bases line up with TRBD2. The germline V gene encodes CDR1 SGHDT and CDR2 YYEEEE. J lost 1 base, V lost 2 bases, and 7 bases had no gene match. This CDR3 comprises 16 residues. This CDR3 reads CASSLPGLATSYEQYF. The CDR3 bases are TGTGCCAGCAGCTTACCGGGACTAGCTACGTCCTACGAGCAGTACTTC.

The chain carries TRBV28 and TRBJ2-5; no clear D gene. The V and J ends lost 3 bases and 1 base respectively, with 9 bases between them. Germline CDR1 and CDR2: MDHEN and SYDVKM. CDR3 size: 14 residues. CDR3 protein: CASSFLAAQETQYF. The CDR3 DNA reads TGTGCCAGCAGTTTCTTGGCTGCCCAAGAGACCCAGTACTTC.

This clone was seen a few times. The V and J genes are TRBV19 and TRBJ2-5; tentatively, D is TRBD2 (6 bases). Trimming stripped 6 bases from V and 1 base from J, with 9 bases between. This CDR3 is built from 13 residues. Germline V lookup: CDR1 LNHDA, CDR2 SQIVND (reference sequence). This CDR3 is CASSGSFQETQYF. Written as DNA, the CDR3 is TGTGCCAGTAGCGGGAGCTTCCAAGAGACCCAGTACTTC.

In its sample, this clone was seen many times. CDR3 in DNA: TGTGCCAGCACTGCAGTGATGAACACTGAAGCTTTCTTT. Translating it yields CASTAVMNTEAFF. V is TRBV28 and J is TRBJ1-1; D ambiguous. Germline V lookup: CDR1 MDHEN, CDR2 SYDVKM. This CDR3 region has 13 residues. V was clipped by 7 bases and J by 0 bases, with 9 bases between them.

The chain links TRBV19 to TRBJ2-7; 7 bases fit TRBD2. V lost 4 bases, J lost 3 bases, and 9 bases stayed unmatched. CDR1 is LNHDA and CDR2 is SQIVND in the germline V gene (reference sequence). The CDR3 runs to 15 residues. The CDR3 here is CASSTSGGSSYEQYF. CDR3 sequence (DNA): TGTGCCAGTAGTACTTCGGGAGGTTCGAGCTACGAGCAGTACTTC.

The chain couples TRBV7-3 to TRBJ2-5; the match to TRBD2 covers 10 bases. CDR3 size: 16 residues. Trimming cost V 2 bases and J 5 bases; bases outside gene matches: 8. CDR1 is SGHTA, CDR2 FQGTGA, per germline. CDR3 region: CASSLGLAGVDETQYF. The CDR3 nucleotides are TGTGCCAGCAGCTTAGGGCTAGCGGGAGTTGACGAGACCCAGTACTTC.

This CDR3 reads CASSRQENTEAFF. The CDR3 DNA reads TGTGCCAGCAGCCGACAAGAGAACACTGAAGCTTTCTTT. The chain recombines TRBV14 with TRBJ1-1; unclear D gene. Trimming cost V 4 bases and J 1 base, with 7 bases left between them. Germline assignment: CDR1 SGHDN and CDR2 FVKESK. The CDR3 runs 13 residues.

This clone has only a few counts. The chain uses TRBV5-1 and TRBJ1-1; possible D gene TRBD1, 6 bases. The CDR3 spans 13 residues. Trimming took 2 bases from V and 11 from J, leaving 16 bases between them. Germline values: CDR1 SGHRS, CDR2 YFSETQ. Here the CDR3 DNA reads TGCGCCAGCAGCTTCCGACAGGATGAGACTGCTTTCTTT. Its translation: CASSFRQDETAFF.

This clone appeared a few times. The rearrangement links TRBV7-3 to TRBJ2-3; the D is unclear. Trimming pared 1 base from V and 0 bases from J, leaving 8 bases between. This CDR3 contains 15 residues. The V gene's germline CDR1 is SGHTA and CDR2 FQGTGA. CDR3 loop: CASSLMATSTDTQYF. The CDR3 bases are TGTGCCAGCAGCTTAATGGCGACTAGCACAGATACGCAGTATTTT.

The chain uses TRBV28 and TRBJ1-1; the D is unclear. The CDR3 covers 15 residues. V was trimmed by 8 bases and J by 0 bases, leaving 16 bases between them. Germline CDR1 is MDHEN and CDR2 is SYDVKM. As DNA, the CDR3 is TGTGCCAGCGTACCCCCGTGGGCGATGAACACTGAAGCTTTCTTT. Amino acids: CASVPPWAMNTEAFF.

The sample holds a few counts of this clone. The rearrangement links TRBV18 to TRBJ2-3; D is uncertain. The germline gives CDR1 KGHSH, CDR2 LQKENI. The CDR3 sequence is 13 residues long. Trimming left V 6 bases short and J 1 base short, with 8 bases between. The CDR3 loop reads CASSQGGTDTQYF. The CDR3 DNA sequence: TGTGCCAGCTCCCAAGGAGGCACAGATACGCAGTATTTT. Full variable domain (missing parts from reference TRBV18 and TRBJ2-3): NAGVMQNPRHLVRRRGQEARLRCSPMKGHSHVYWYRQLPEEGLKFMVYLQKENIIDESGMPKERFSAEFPKEGPSILRIQQVVRGDSAAYFCASSQGGTDTQYFGPGTRLTVL.

There are a few counts of this clone. The chain recombines TRBV27 with TRBJ1-2; unclear D gene. Trimming shortened V by 0 bases and J by 5 bases, and 7 bases separated the two germline ends. Germline V gene data show CDR1 as MNHEY and CDR2 as SMNVEV (reference sequence). The CDR3 is 13 residues long. CDR3 sequence (DNA): TGTGCCAGCAGTTTATCCCAGGCGTATGGCTACACCTTC. Protein: CASSLSQAYGYTF.

V and J are TRBV6-5 and TRBJ1-4; TRBD1 agrees at 10 bases. After removal of 5 bases from V and 14 bases from J, the junction contained 8 bases not matched to a gene. The germline V gene encodes CDR1 MNHEY and CDR2 SVGAGI. The CDR3 consists of 13 residues. The CDR3 is CASSPGTGVRLFF. CDR3 sequence (DNA): TGTGCCAGCAGTCCCGGGACAGGGGTCCGCCTGTTTTTT.

This clone appeared a few times. This chain joins TRBV27 and TRBJ2-7; D ambiguous. Trimming shortened V by 6 bases and J by 0 bases, and 6 bases separated the two germline ends. Germline-derived CDR1 and CDR2 are MNHEY and SMNVEV (reference sequence). The CDR3 has 12 residues. The CDR3 nucleotides read TGTGCCAGCAGGAGATACTCCTACGAGCAGTACTTC. Its protein is CASRRYSYEQYF.

A single count supports this clone. This sequence joins TRBV5-1 and TRBJ2-3, with no clear D. V lost 0 bases to trimming and J lost 1 base, with 6 bases between them. The germline gives CDR1 SGHRS, CDR2 YFSETQ. The CDR3 is 14 amino acids. CDR3 amino acids: CASSLDTGTDTQYF. DNA for the CDR3: TGCGCCAGCAGCTTGGACACAGGCACAGATACGCAGTATTTT.

This clone was picked up a small number of times. J is TRBJ2-5 and V is TRBV28, with D possibly being TRBD2 (5 bases). This CDR3 has 15 amino acids. Germline-derived CDR1 and CDR2 are MDHEN and SYDVKM. Trimming removed 5 bases from V and 5 bases from J, with 18 bases in between. Here the CDR3 reads CASSIRGPGLETQYF. CDR3 DNA: TGTGCCAGCAGTATACGAGGACCGGGGTTGGAGACCCAGTACTTC.

This clone was detected many times. The chain joins TRBV30 to TRBJ2-7; 8 nucleotides align to TRBD1. The CDR3 contains 12 residues. The V and J ends lost 4 bases and 6 bases, in that order; junction bases with no gene match: 5. Germline CDR1 and CDR2: GTSNPN and SVGIG (reference sequence). The CDR3 region has the DNA TGTGCCTGGACTGGACAGGGAACCGAGCAGTACTTC. Translation: CAWTGQGTEQYF. Together with reference TRBV30 and TRBJ2-7, the CDR3 gives the full variable domain: SQTIHQWPATLVQPVGSPLSLECTVEGTSNPNLYWYRQAAGRGLQLLFYSVGIGQISSEVPQNLSASRPQDRQFILSSKKLLLSDSGFYLCAWTGQGTEQYFGPGTRLTVT.